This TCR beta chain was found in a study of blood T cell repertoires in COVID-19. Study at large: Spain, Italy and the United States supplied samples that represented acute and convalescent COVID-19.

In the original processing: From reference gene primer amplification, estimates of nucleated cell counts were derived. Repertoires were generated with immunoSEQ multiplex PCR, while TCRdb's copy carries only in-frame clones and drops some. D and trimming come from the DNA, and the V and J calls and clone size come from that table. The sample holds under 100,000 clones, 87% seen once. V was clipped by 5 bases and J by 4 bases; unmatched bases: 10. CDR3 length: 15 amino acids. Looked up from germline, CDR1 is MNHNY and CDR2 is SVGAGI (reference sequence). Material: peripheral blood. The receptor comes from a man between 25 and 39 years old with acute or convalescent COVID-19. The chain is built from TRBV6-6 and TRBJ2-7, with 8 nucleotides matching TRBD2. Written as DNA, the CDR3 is TGTGCCAGCAGTGTTAGCGGGACTGGCGCGTACGAGCAGTACTTC. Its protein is CASSVSGTGAYEQYF.